This T cell receptor (beta chain) was found in a study of T cell changes during pregnancy in multiple sclerosis. Measured with immunoSEQ multiplex PCR; TCRdb has only the in-frame clones, and not every one. The sample has around 99,000 clones; approximately 90% are singletons. Per the germline V gene, CDR1 is MNHEY and CDR2 is SMNVEV (reference sequence). The CDR3 is 14 amino acids. V gave up 4 bases and J gave up 7 bases; unmatched junction bases: 4. The chain has TRBV27 and TRBJ2-1; 10 bases align to TRBD2. Sequenced here: peripheral blood, sampled in the third trimester of pregnancy. This TCR came from a female donor in good health, enrolled as a control in a pregnancy study. DNA for the CDR3: TGTGCCAGCAGTTGGGGTAGCGGGGGGAATGAGCAGTTCTTC. This translates into CASSWGSGGNEQFF.